These T cell receptor beta chains were read from a single sample in a study of Tregs in tolerant kidney transplant recipients. Assay: immunoSEQ multiplex PCR; the TCRdb copy retains only in-frame clones and omits some. The sample carries 110,000 or so clones, around 91% recorded once. The sequenced sample consisted of CD4+ T cells from blood. These receptors came from a human donor in good health. Each CDR3 is given with its conserved first and last residue. The order of the fields is clone size, D gene, J gene, V gene, CDR3 DNA, CDR3 protein. A D gene is named only where the DNA matches it firmly. Clone size is shown for a subset of rows, as once, few, many or a class of expanded clone.

>NA|TRBD1|TRBJ1-5|TRBV10-2
TGCGCCAGCCACGGGGGACAGGGAATGGGTCAGCCCCAGCATTTT
CASHGGQGMGQPQHF
>NA|NA|TRBJ1-2|TRBV5-8
TGTGCCAGCAGCAGGAATCCGGAGCGGGGCTACACCTTC
CASSRNPERGYTF
>NA|TRBD1|TRBJ1-2|TRBV6-6
TGTGCCAGCAGTTTGCAGGGGGCGCTTAATGGCTACACCTTC
CASSLQGALNGYTF
>NA|NA|TRBJ2-2|TRBV6-7
TGTGCCAGCACCCGGGCCACGAAGCCGAACACCGGGGAGCTGTTTTTT
CASTRATKPNTGELFF
>NA|NA|TRBJ2-6|TRBV6-1
TGTGCCAGCAGTGAGAAAATGTGGTCCTCTGGGGCCAACGTCCTGACTTTC
CASSEKMWSSGANVLTF
>NA|TRBD1|TRBJ2-3|TRBV9
TGTGCCAGCAGCGTGCAGGGGGCGTCGAGCACAGATACGCAGTATTTT
CASSVQGASSTDTQYF
>NA|NA|TRBJ2-3|TRBV6-5
TGTGCCATCCTCACCCCCGTGGGTACGCAGTATTTT
CAILTPVGTQYF
>once|NA|TRBJ1-2|TRBV7-2
TGTGCCAGCAGCTTGTCTGGGGTCTGGTCCAACTATGGCTACACCTTC
CASSLSGVWSNYGYTF
>once|TRBD1|TRBJ2-5|TRBV4-1
TGCGCCAGCAGCCAAGAGGGCCAGGGGGCCTGGGAGACCCAGTACTTC
CASSQEGQGAWETQYF
>NA|TRBD2|TRBJ2-5|TRBV19
TGTGCCAGTAGTGTACAGGGACTTGGACTAGCGGGAGATCTGGAGACCCAGTACTTC
CASSVQGLGLAGDLETQYF
>NA|TRBD2|TRBJ2-2|TRBV14
TGTGCCAGCAGCCGCAGACTAGCGGGGGCCACCGGGGAGCTGTTTTTT
CASSRRLAGATGELFF
>NA|NA|TRBJ2-1|TRBV7-6
TGTGCCAGCAGCCCCGGGGCGGGGCCGGGCATGGATGAGCAGTTCTTC
CASSPGAGPGMDEQFF
>NA|NA|TRBJ2-7|TRBV4-2
TGTGCCAGCAGCCGGGACCGGAGCTCCTACGAGCAGTACTTC
CASSRDRSSYEQYF
>NA|NA|TRBJ1-1|TRBV21-1
TGTGCCAGCACCCCAGGACAGATGAACACTGAAGCTTTCTTT
CASTPGQMNTEAFF
>NA|NA|TRBJ2-1|TRBV7-2
TGTGCCAGCGCGGGGAGGGGGGCCATGGAGCAGTTCTTC
CASAGRGAMEQFF
>NA|NA|TRBJ2-7|TRBV14
TGTGCCAGCAGCCGGACAGGGAGGGCCTACGAGCAGTACTTC
CASSRTGRAYEQYF
>NA|TRBD2|TRBJ2-7|TRBV5-1
TGCGCCAGCAGCTTGGCCATAATGACTAGCGGGAGTTATTACGAGCAGTACTTC
CASSLAIMTSGSYYEQYF
>NA|TRBD2|TRBJ2-1|TRBV7-6
TGTGCCAGCAGCTTAGCTGAGGGACGGGGGGGATTCTCCTACAATGAGCAGTTCTTC
CASSLAEGRGGFSYNEQFF
>NA|TRBD1|TRBJ2-3|TRBV19
TGTGCCAGTCGAGGGACAATTGGACAGGGGACAGATACGCAGTATTTT
CASRGTIGQGTDTQYF
>NA|NA|TRBJ2-1|TRBV11-2
TGTGCCAGCAAGTCAACGGGTGATCCCTACAATGAGCAGTTCTTC
CASKSTGDPYNEQFF
>NA|NA|TRBJ1-5|TRBV5-1
TGCGCCAGCAGCTTGGGAGGCGGTCAGCCCCAGCATTTT
CASSLGGGQPQHF
>NA|NA|TRBJ2-1|TRBV2
TGTGCCAGCAGTGAATATGACGCTGAGCAGTTCTTC
CASSEYDAEQFF
>once|TRBD2|TRBJ2-3|TRBV15
TGTGCCACCAGCCTTCGACTAGCGGGAGTAGAAACAGATACGCAGTATTTT
CATSLRLAGVETDTQYF
>NA|TRBD2|TRBJ2-1|TRBV5-1
TGCGCCAGCAGCTTCGGGACTAGGTTTACGAATGAGCAGTTCTTC
CASSFGTRFTNEQFF
>NA|NA|TRBJ2-7|TRBV19
TGTGCCAGTAGCAGTTGGGGCTACGAGCAGTACTTC
CASSSWGYEQYF
>NA|NA|TRBJ2-1|TRBV6-1
TGTGCCAGCAGTCCCAGGTACAATGAGCAGTTCTTC
CASSPRYNEQFF
>NA|TRBD1|TRBJ2-7|TRBV30
TGTGCCTGGAGTGTATCCCGGACAGGGGTCTCCTACGAGCAGTACTTC
CAWSVSRTGVSYEQYF
>once|NA|TRBJ1-6|TRBV30
TGTGCCTGGAGTGAGGTTGTCGGGATTGTCTCACCCCTCCACTTT
CAWSEVVGIVSPLHF
>NA|TRBD2|TRBJ2-2|TRBV19
TGTGCCAGTAGTATGCCCCTCCTAGCGGGGGCTGGCGGGGAGCTGTTTTTT
CASSMPLLAGAGGELFF
>NA|NA|TRBJ2-3|TRBV29-1
TGCAGCGTTGTTCAGGGGGGTGTGGGAGATACGCAGTATTTT
CSVVQGGVGDTQYF
>NA|NA|TRBJ2-1|TRBV10-3
TGTGCCATCAGTGGGACGGACAGTCGGACCTACAATGAGCAGTTCTTC
CAISGTDSRTYNEQFF
>NA|NA|TRBJ1-1|TRBV5-1
TGCGCCAGCAGCTTGGCCATGGCAGGGTCCTCTGAAGCTTTCTTT
CASSLAMAGSSEAFF
>NA|NA|TRBJ2-3|TRBV7-9
TGTGCCAGCAGCCCCCATACCGGGTGGGGGGAAGCCACAGATACGCAGTATTTT
CASSPHTGWGEATDTQYF
>NA|NA|TRBJ2-7|TRBV5-1
TGCGCCAGCAGCTTCGGGGAGGCCTACGAGCAGTACTTC
CASSFGEAYEQYF
>NA|NA|TRBJ1-1|TRBV19
TGTGCCAGTAGTTCCCAGAGTATTCTATCGTACACTGAAGCTTTCTTT
CASSSQSILSYTEAFF
>NA|NA|TRBJ2-1|TRBV29-1
TGCAGCGTTGGGTCGGACTCCTACAATGAGCAGTTCTTC
CSVGSDSYNEQFF
>NA|TRBD2|TRBJ2-1|TRBV14
TGTGCCAGCAGGGGACTAGCGGGAGGGAGCTCCTACAATGAGCAGTTCTTC
CASRGLAGGSSYNEQFF
>NA|NA|TRBJ1-1|TRBV29-1
TGCAGCGTTGACGCGAACACTGAAGCTTTCTTT
CSVDANTEAFF
>NA|TRBD1|TRBJ1-2|TRBV18
TGTGCCAGCTCACCACCGTCTGGGACAGCCTATGGCTACACCTTC
CASSPPSGTAYGYTF
>NA|NA|TRBJ1-1|TRBV19
TGTGCCAGTACGGGGCCGAACACTGAAGCTTTCTTT
CASTGPNTEAFF
>few|TRBD2|TRBJ2-1|TRBV5-1
TGCGCCAGCAGCCCCCCCCTAGCGGCAACCTACAATGAGCAGTTCTTC
CASSPPLAATYNEQFF
>NA|TRBD1|TRBJ1-2|TRBV19
TGTGCCAGTAGTACAAAGGACAGGGGCCAACGTCGTTATGGCTACACCTTC
CASSTKDRGQRRYGYTF
>NA|TRBD2|TRBJ2-1|TRBV27
TGTGCCAGTGGGGATACTAGCGGGAGAATACGCTCCTACAATGAGCAGTTCTTC
CASGDTSGRIRSYNEQFF
>NA|NA|TRBJ1-1|TRBV30
TGTGCCTGGAGCTTATGGGGTGAAGCTTTCTTT
CAWSLWGEAFF
>NA|NA|TRBJ2-7|TRBV5-1
TGCGCCAGCAGCTTCGGCTCCGGCGGGTACGAGCAGTACTTC
CASSFGSGGYEQYF
>once|TRBD2|TRBJ2-1|TRBV11-3
TGTGCCAGCAGCTTAAAGAGCGGGACGACCTACAATGAGCAGTTCTTC
CASSLKSGTTYNEQFF
>NA|TRBD2|TRBJ2-1|TRBV4-1
TGCGCCAGCAGCCAAGTGGGAACTTCACGACTTAGCGGGAGGGCCGGAGCTGAGCAGTTCTTC
CASSQVGTSRLSGRAGAEQFF
>NA|NA|TRBJ1-1|TRBV5-1
TGCGCCAGCAGCTTGGGGACAGACTGGGAAGCTTTCTTT
CASSLGTDWEAFF
>NA|NA|TRBJ1-1|TRBV9
TGTGCCAGCAGCCCAGGTGGGGGGGAGTTCGACACTGAAGCTTTCTTT
CASSPGGGEFDTEAFF
>NA|NA|TRBJ2-3|TRBV11-2
TGTGCCAGCAGCAGAGTCTCGGTGGCAGATACGCAGTATTTT
CASSRVSVADTQYF